The 11 T cell receptor beta chains below all came from one sample that was sequenced in a study of T cell responses to AZD1222 COVID-19 vaccine (dated by TCRdb to the early 2020s). The library came from the immunoSEQ multiplex PCR assay. TCRdb retrieved this table from immuneACCESS and kept in-frame rearrangements only. Not all clones are present; in checked studies, unresolved V genes account for under half, and no reason is known for the remainder. This sample lists around 100,000 clones; approximately 87% were detected once. Approximately 10% of the sample is taken by the ten largest. What this sample's time point label stands for: about 28 days (+/-7) after the second vaccine dose. Material: peripheral blood, obtained 28 days after the second AZD1222 dose. Receptor source: an adult who received the AZD1222 COVID-19 vaccine.

DNA of the CDR3: TGTGCCAGTAGACCTTTAGACAGGTCCAAACTTACCGGGGAGCTGTTTTTT. The encoded protein is CASRPLDRSKLTGELFF. The V gene is TRBV19, the J gene TRBJ2-2; D might be TRBD1 (6 bases). CDR1 and CDR2 from the germline V gene are LNHDA and SQIVND (reference sequence). The CDR3 has 17 residues. The V end lost 6 bases, the J end lost 5 bases, and 22 bases lay between the germline ends.

The chain links TRBV1 to TRBJ1-2; the D call in the table, TRBD1, was not verified against the DNA. TRBV1 is reported as a pseudogene. The CDR3 length is 15 residues. The CDR3 spells CTSVSGTGNNYGYTF. The CDR3 coding sequence is TGCACCAGCGTCTCCGGGACAGGGAACAACTATGGCTACACCTTC.

This chain uses TRBV7-9 with TRBJ1-1; maybe TRBD1 (5 bases). V shed 10 bases and J shed 6 bases, with 15 bases lying between them. This CDR3 has 12 amino acids. The germline V gene has CDR1 SEHNR and CDR2 FQNEAQ (reference sequence). The CDR3 spells CAIDKGSAEAFF. Here the CDR3 DNA reads TGTGCCATTGATAAGGGGAGCGCTGAAGCTTTCTTT.

This clone was recorded only once. The J gene is TRBJ2-1, the V gene TRBV18; 9 bases are shared with TRBD1. The length of the CDR3 is 14 residues. Germline assignment: CDR1 KGHSH and CDR2 LQKENI. The ends lost 6 bases at V and 2 bases at J; junction bases unmatched: 2. The CDR3 region has the DNA TGTGCCAGCTCCCACAGGGGGCCCTACAATGAGCAGTTCTTC. It specifies CASSHRGPYNEQFF.

This clone was detected only once. The V and J genes are TRBV4-1 and TRBJ2-7, with 8 bases identical to TRBD2. Germline V CDR1 and CDR2: MGHRA, YSYEKL. The CDR3 is made up of 15 amino acids. J was trimmed by 2 bases and V by 1 base; bases with no gene match: 4. Here the CDR3 reads CASSQGGGKTYEQYF. In DNA, the CDR3 is TGCGCCAGCAGCCAAGGCGGGGGGAAAACCTACGAGCAGTACTTC.

This chain joins TRBV7-3 and TRBJ2-2; 7 bases map to TRBD2. The CDR3 spans 14 residues. The junction had 3 bases not matched to a gene; V was cut back by 2 bases and J by 6 bases. Per germline, CDR1 SGHTA and CDR2 FQGTGA. The CDR3 DNA sequence: TGTGCCAGCAGCTTATGGGGAGGGCCCGGGGAGCTGTTTTTT. It is translated as CASSLWGGPGELFF.

This rearrangement joins TRBV10-3 to TRBJ1-2; 7 bases map to TRBD1. The V gene end was trimmed by 6 bases and the J gene end by 0 bases; junction bases not matched to a gene: 4. Germline-derived CDR1 and CDR2 are ENHRY and SYGVKD. This CDR3 region has 14 residues. The DNA for the CDR3 is TGTGCCATCAGAGGGACAGCTGCTAACTATGGCTACACCTTC. Translation: CAIRGTAANYGYTF.

This clone showed up just once. The gene calls are TRBV7-9 and TRBJ1-1; no firm D call. Germline values: CDR1 SEHNR, CDR2 FQNEAQ (reference sequence). Trimming cost V 5 bases and J 1 base, with 14 bases left between them. This CDR3 is 15 amino acids long. This CDR3 is CASSPRSPGNTEAFF. The CDR3 region has the DNA TGTGCCAGCAGCCCAAGAAGCCCCGGGAACACTGAAGCTTTCTTT.

The V call is TRBV18, the J call TRBJ2-2, with 7 bases aligning to TRBD1. The germline CDR1 and CDR2 sequences are KGHSH and LQKENI. This CDR3 region has 15 residues. The J segment lost 6 bases and the V segment lost 3 bases, leaving 7 bases of the junction unmatched. The CDR3 sequence is CASSPRTGQAGELFF. The DNA for the CDR3 is TGTGCCAGCTCACCGAGGACAGGTCAGGCCGGGGAGCTGTTTTTT.

This chain joins TRBV19 and TRBJ2-2; possible D gene TRBD1, 6 bases. Trimming left V 5 bases short and J 6 bases short, with 13 bases between. This CDR3 comprises 14 residues. The germline V gene encodes CDR1 LNHDA and CDR2 SQIVND (reference sequence). The CDR3 loop is CASSPLGASGELFF. The CDR3 DNA sequence: TGTGCCAGTAGTCCCTTGGGGGCTTCCGGGGAGCTGTTTTTT.

The V call is TRBV30, the J call TRBJ1-2; the match to TRBD1 covers 7 bases. Germline CDR1 GTSNPN, CDR2 SVGIG (reference sequence). V gave up 5 bases and J gave up 0 bases; unmatched junction bases: 15. The CDR3 totals 17 residues. The CDR3 reads CAWEKLGQSPTNYGYTF. In DNA, the CDR3 is TGTGCCTGGGAGAAGCTGGGACAGAGCCCAACTAACTATGGCTACACCTTC.